Included here is one T cell receptor (beta chain) sequence, with context. These data originate in a study of blood T cell repertoires in COVID-19. Germline V lookup: CDR1 LNHDA, CDR2 SQIVND (reference sequence). Trimming removed 7 bases from V and 4 bases from J, with 16 bases in between. This CDR3 is built from 14 residues. In the study's own analysis: Amplifying reference gene primers gave estimates of nucleated cell counts. Profiled with immunoSEQ multiplex PCR; TCRdb holds only in-frame clones, not every one. That table furnishes V, J and clone size, whereas the DNA furnished D and trimming. The profile shows 150,000 to 200,000 clones, around 90% of them singletons.

The J gene is TRBJ1-1, the V gene TRBV19; D is possibly TRBD1 (6 bases). The sequencing sample was made of peripheral blood. The source of this sequence is a man aged 60-69 years with active or convalescent COVID-19. The CDR3 region has the DNA TGTGCCAGTACTCGACAGGAACGATCCACTGAAGCTTTCTTT. It specifies CASTRQERSTEAFF.